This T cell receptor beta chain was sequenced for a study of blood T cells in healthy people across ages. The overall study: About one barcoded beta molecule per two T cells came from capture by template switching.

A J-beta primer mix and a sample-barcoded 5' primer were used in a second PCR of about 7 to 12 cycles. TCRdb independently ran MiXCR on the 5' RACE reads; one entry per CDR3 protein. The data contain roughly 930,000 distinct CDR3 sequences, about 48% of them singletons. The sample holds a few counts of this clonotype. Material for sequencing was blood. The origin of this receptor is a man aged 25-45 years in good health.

This CDR3 is CASRTTQETQYF. The CDR3 DNA reads TGTGCCAGTCGGACGACCCAAGAGACCCAGTACTTC. The J gene is TRBJ2-5, the V gene TRBV6-5; no clear D gene. Germline V gives CDR1 MNHEY, CDR2 SVGAGI. Trimming took 9 bases from V and 1 from J, leaving 9 bases between them. The CDR3 runs to 12 residues.